This TCR beta chain emerged from a study of vaccination and CD4 T cells after COVID-19. Study background: With 10 or so mild cases and one severe, convalescent patients were SARS-CoV-2 positive by nasal swab PCR. The cells in question were stimulated using overlapping spike peptides derived from SARS-CoV-2, HCoV-NL63, HCoV-OC43 and HCoV-229E. Whole-study results and caveats: Convalescent patients were relatively few, and early post-infection timepoints were missing.

Treatment reported: approximately 9-day PBMC culture with coronavirus spike peptide pools or control peptides (ViraFEST assay). Half the medium was replaced with fresh IL-2 medium on days 3 and 7. Remarks on this clonotype: The target antigen is unknown.

Cultured CD4+ T-cell DNA underwent Oncomine TCR Beta short-read sequencing. MiXCR, applied by TCRdb to the PCR reads, yields one record per CDR3 protein. The data contain 15,000 to 25,000 distinct CDR3 sequences, around 52% of them singletons. Sequencing was carried out using CD4+ T cells from blood, cultured in vitro. The TCR was taken from a human donor who had recovered from COVID-19.

CDR3 nucleotides: TGTGCCAGCTCACCCCCGGGACAGGGGGAGACCCAGTACTTC. This encodes CASSPPGQGETQYF. This chain links TRBV18 with TRBJ2-5; 10 positions agree with TRBD1. J was trimmed by 5 bases and V by 3 bases; bases with no gene match: 3. This CDR3 is built from 14 residues. CDR1 and CDR2 from the germline V gene are KGHSH and LQKENI. Supplemented by reference TRBV18 and TRBJ2-5, the full variable domain reads NAGVMQNPRHLVRRRGQEARLRCSPMKGHSHVYWYRQLPEEGLKFMVYLQKENIIDESGMPKERFSAEFPKEGPSILRIQQVVRGDSAAYFCASSPPGQGETQYFGPGTRLLVL.